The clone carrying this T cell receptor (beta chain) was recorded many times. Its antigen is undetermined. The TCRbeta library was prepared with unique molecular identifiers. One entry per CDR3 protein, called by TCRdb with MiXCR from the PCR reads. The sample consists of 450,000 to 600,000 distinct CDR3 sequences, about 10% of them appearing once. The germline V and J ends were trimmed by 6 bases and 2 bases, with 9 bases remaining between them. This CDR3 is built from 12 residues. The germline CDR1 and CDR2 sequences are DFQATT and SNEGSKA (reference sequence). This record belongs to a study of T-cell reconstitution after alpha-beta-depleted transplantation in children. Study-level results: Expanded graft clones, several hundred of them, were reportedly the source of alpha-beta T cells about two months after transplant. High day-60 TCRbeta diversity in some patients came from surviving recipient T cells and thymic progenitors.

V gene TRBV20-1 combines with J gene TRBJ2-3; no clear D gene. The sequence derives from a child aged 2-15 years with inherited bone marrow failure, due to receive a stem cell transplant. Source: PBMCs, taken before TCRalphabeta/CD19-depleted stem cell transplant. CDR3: CSAKELTDTQYF. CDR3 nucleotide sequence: TGCAGTGCCAAGGAACTCACAGATACGCAGTATTTT.